The 5 T cell receptor beta chains presented below share a single source sample, sequenced in a study of blood T cell repertoires in COVID-19. Profiled with immunoSEQ multiplex PCR; TCRdb holds only in-frame clones, not every one. The table lists 200,000 to 250,000 clones, about 90% of them singletons. The sample taken for sequencing was peripheral blood. These receptor sequences come from a man aged 30 to 45 with acute or convalescent COVID-19.

The rearrangement uses TRBV20-1 and TRBJ1-1, with D possibly TRBD1 on 6 matching bases. The germline gives CDR1 DFQATT, CDR2 SNEGSKA (reference sequence). This CDR3 has 11 amino acids. Deletions cut 8 bases from V and 10 bases from J, with 17 bases between. In DNA, the CDR3 is TGCAGTTTTTATTCACAGGGTAGAGCTTTCTTT. Protein sequence: CSFYSQGRAFF.

J is TRBJ2-5 and V is TRBV4-1; possible D gene TRBD1, 6 bases. V was pared by 8 bases and J by 7 bases, with 17 bases between. CDR1 and CDR2 from the germline V gene are MGHRA and YSYEKL. The CDR3 loop spans 13 amino acids. CDR3 in DNA: TGCGCCAGCCGACAGGACGGGCCAGCGACCCAGTACTTC. It is translated as CASRQDGPATQYF.

The gene calls are TRBV28 and TRBJ1-1; 7 positions agree with TRBD1. Germline lookup yields CDR1 MDHEN and CDR2 SYDVKM. Trimming removed 6 bases from V and 11 bases from J; junction bases left unmatched: 9. This CDR3 has 12 residues. The CDR3 loop reads CASSINDRVAFF. The CDR3 DNA follows: TGTGCCAGCAGCATCAATGACAGGGTGGCTTTCTTT.

V is TRBV30 and J is TRBJ1-2; 8 nucleotides align to TRBD1. V shed 2 bases and J 7 bases; nucleotides not matched to a gene: 3. CDR3 size: 12 residues. Germline V CDR1 and CDR2: GTSNPN, SVGIG (reference sequence). The CDR3 spells CAWSQGAGGYTF. The CDR3 nucleotides read TGTGCCTGGAGTCAGGGGGCGGGTGGCTACACCTTC.

The V call is TRBV19, the J call TRBJ1-5; TRBD1 aligns across 7 bases. Germline V lookup: CDR1 LNHDA, CDR2 SQIVND (reference sequence). V lost 7 bases, J lost 5 bases, and 8 bases stayed unmatched. CDR3 length: 14 residues. The CDR3 loop reads CASTPGQRYQPQHF. The CDR3 nucleotides are TGTGCCAGTACTCCGGGACAGAGATATCAGCCCCAGCATTTT.